The rows below give T cell receptor beta chains drawn from one sample of a study of spatial heterogeneity in lung cancer. MiXCR, run by TCRdb on the 5' RACE reads, gives a single entry per CDR3 protein. The data contain fewer than 25,000 distinct CDR3 sequences, around 5% of them seen just once; the ten biggest clones take up about 10%. Sequences were derived from lung tumor tissue, sampled at surgery. Every receptor here comes from a male donor with early-stage non-small cell lung cancer. CDR3s include the opening cysteine and the closing phenylalanine or tryptophan. A D gene is named only where the DNA matches it firmly. Part of the rows lack a size; the others show once, few, many or a class for expanded clones.

j_gene,v_gene,d_gene,abundance,CDR3nt,CDR3aa
TRBJ2-3,TRBV5-1,TRBD2,medium-sized,TGCGCCAGCAGCCCTGGCGCGGGAGGGGATAGAGATACGCAGTATTTT,CASSPGAGGDRDTQYF
TRBJ2-1,TRBV27,-,medium-sized,TGTGCCAGCAGTCCGTCGGGACAACCCTCCTACAATGAGCAGTTCTTC,CASSPSGQPSYNEQFF
TRBJ2-7,TRBV28,TRBD1,many,TGTGCCAGCAGTACTCTCCAGGGGGCCACCTACGAGCAGTACTTC,CASSTLQGATYEQYF
TRBJ2-7,TRBV20-1,TRBD2,many,TGCAGTGCTAACGGACTAGCGGGAGGGATGGGCGAGCAGTACTTC,CSANGLAGGMGEQYF
TRBJ2-3,TRBV13,TRBD1,many,TGTGCCAGCAGCCCCGGACAGGGAACAGATACGCAGTATTTT,CASSPGQGTDTQYF
TRBJ2-5,TRBV18,TRBD1,-,TGTGCCAGCTCAAGGACAGGCACCCCGGAGACCCAGTACTTC,CASSRTGTPETQYF
TRBJ2-3,TRBV7-2,-,many,TGTGCCAGCAGCACCCAATACACAGATACGCAGTATTTT,CASSTQYTDTQYF
TRBJ1-6,TRBV7-8,-,-,TGTGCCAGCAGCTTAGGATCGGGGAATTCACCCCTCCACTTT,CASSLGSGNSPLHF
TRBJ2-5,TRBV7-2,TRBD2,large,TGTGCCAGCAGCTCCAGGACTAGCGGGGCCTCATTGACCCAGTACTTC,CASSSRTSGASLTQYF
TRBJ1-1,TRBV18,TRBD1,few,TGTGCCAGCCGAAAGCGAGGACAGGGGGATCTTGAAGCTTTCTTT,CASRKRGQGDLEAFF
TRBJ2-3,TRBV2,TRBD1,-,TGTGCCGGACAGGGGAGAGCACGTACAGATACGCAGTATTTT,CAGQGRARTDTQYF
TRBJ2-1,TRBV6-5,TRBD2,-,TGTGCCGCAGCGGGGAGCGGGGGAAGCTCCTACAATGAGCAGTTCTTC,CAAAGSGGSSYNEQFF
TRBJ2-5,TRBV7-2,TRBD2,many,TGTGCCAGCAGCTTAGGACCCCGGACTAGCGGGCAAGAGACCCAGTACTTC,CASSLGPRTSGQETQYF
TRBJ2-7,TRBV7-9,-,many,TGTGCCAGCAGCTTGGGGCAGTCCCCTGAGCAGTACTTC,CASSLGQSPEQYF
TRBJ1-3,TRBV10-3,-,medium-sized,TGTGCCATCAGTGACCCGGACCCGGTAAAGTCTGGAAACACCATATATTTT,CAISDPDPVKSGNTIYF
TRBJ1-2,TRBV6-5,-,many,TGTGCCAGCAGAACGCCCTGGGCTGGAGGCTACACCTTC,CASRTPWAGGYTF
TRBJ2-7,TRBV29-1,-,many,TGCAGCGTTGAAGGGCATGTCCTCGAGCAGTACTTC,CSVEGHVLEQYF
TRBJ1-2,TRBV7-2,-,many,TGTGCCAGCGGACCTGTCTTGACGGGCAGAAGCGATTATGGCTACACCTTC,CASGPVLTGRSDYGYTF
TRBJ2-5,TRBV20-1,-,many,TGCAGTGCTAGGACTATACAAGAGACCCAGTACTTC,CSARTIQETQYF
TRBJ2-4,TRBV20-1,-,few,TGCAGTACCGTCAAGTACCTACTAGCCAAAAACATTCAGTACTTC,CSTVKYLLAKNIQYF
TRBJ1-1,TRBV5-1,TRBD1,few,TGCGCCAGCAGCTGGTGGGGGACAGGGTCGGGCACTGAAGCTTTCTTT,CASSWWGTGSGTEAFF
TRBJ2-3,TRBV7-2,TRBD2,-,TGTGCCAGCAGCTTAGAATTAGCGGGAGGCACGCAGTATTTT,CASSLELAGGTQYF
TRBJ2-3,TRBV9,-,-,TGTGCCAGCAGCGTTTTAGTAGATCCCACAGATACGCAGTATTTT,CASSVLVDPTDTQYF
TRBJ1-4,TRBV13,TRBD1,many,TGTGCCAGCAGCTACGCCGGGACAGGGGGTAATGAAAAACTGTTTTTT,CASSYAGTGGNEKLFF
TRBJ2-2,TRBV7-6,TRBD1,many,TGTGCCAGCAGCATTTCCGGGACAGGGGGCTCTCACGGGGAGCTGTTTTTT,CASSISGTGGSHGELFF
TRBJ2-3,TRBV7-3,TRBD2,many,TGTGCCAGCAGCTTAACTAGCGGGAGTGGCACAGATACGCAGTATTTT,CASSLTSGSGTDTQYF
TRBJ2-5,TRBV7-2,TRBD2,many,TGTGCCAGCAGCCCCCCGGGACTAGCGGCCCAGGAGACCCAGTACTTC,CASSPPGLAAQETQYF